A single sample gave rise to the 20 T cell receptor beta chains below, sequenced in a study of cytomegalovirus exposure and HLA in healthy donors. Sequencing was performed with immunoSEQ multiplex PCR; in TCRdb, only in-frame clones are kept and a portion is missing. The sample has around 130,000 clones, roughly nine tenths seen once. The sample taken for sequencing was PBMCs. These receptors were taken from a man under 40 in good health and CMV-seronegative.

As regards this clone: In the same sample, other DNA sequences code for this CDR3. The J gene is TRBJ1-2, the V gene TRBV19; D gene uncertain. The CDR3 totals 11 residues. Trimming pared 7 bases from V and 4 bases from J, leaving 7 bases between. Germline CDR1 and CDR2: LNHDA and SQIVND (reference sequence). The CDR3 DNA is TGTGCCAGTACTAGCAGCTATGGCTACACCTTC. Its protein is CASTSSYGYTF.

The V gene is TRBV9, the J gene TRBJ2-6; weak D call: TRBD1 (5 bases). The germline gives CDR1 SGDLS, CDR2 YYNGEE. Trimming left V 0 bases short and J 0 bases short, with 7 bases between. This CDR3 region has 16 residues. CDR3 loop: CASSVEGFSGANVLTF. The DNA of the CDR3 is TGTGCCAGCAGCGTAGAGGGGTTCTCTGGGGCCAACGTCCTGACTTTC.

The chain uses TRBV6-5 and TRBJ2-3; TRBD1 agrees at 8 bases. CDR3 length: 14 amino acids. Trimming took 6 bases from V and 3 from J; bases not matched to a gene: 5. Germline V gives CDR1 MNHEY, CDR2 SVGAGI. The CDR3 coding sequence is TGTGCCAGCAGAAGACAGGGGAAGACAGATACGCAGTATTTT. This codes for CASRRQGKTDTQYF.

In this sample, this clone turned up once. The chain is built from TRBV7-3 and TRBJ1-1, with 12 bases fitting TRBD1. The CDR3 covers 15 residues. Germline CDR1 is SGHTA and CDR2 is FQGTGA. Trimming cost V 0 bases and J 9 bases; bases outside gene matches: 5. In DNA form, the CDR3 reads TGTGCCAGCAGCTTAACCGGGACAGGGGGCGCAAAAGCTTTCTTT. This translates into CASSLTGTGGAKAFF.

The chain joins TRBV4-1 to TRBJ2-5; D might be TRBD1 (5 bases). The CDR3 has 16 residues. V lost 4 bases and J 3 bases, leaving 18 bases between the germline ends. Per germline, CDR1 MGHRA and CDR2 YSYEKL. This CDR3 reads CASSLTGPSQEETQYF. DNA for the CDR3: TGCGCCAGCAGCCTCACTGGCCCTTCACAGGAAGAGACCCAGTACTTC.

The chain recombines TRBV18 with TRBJ2-2; weak D call: TRBD1 (5 bases). The germline CDR1 and CDR2 sequences are KGHSH and LQKENI. This CDR3 has 15 amino acids. V lost 2 bases, J lost 1 base, and 8 bases lay in between. CDR3 sequence: CASSPYTGNTGELFF. The CDR3 DNA reads as TGTGCCAGCTCACCATACACAGGGAACACCGGGGAGCTGTTTTTT.

The chain joins TRBV11-2 to TRBJ2-1; 10 bases align to TRBD2. The germline CDR1 and CDR2 sequences are SGHAT and FQNNGV. The CDR3 has 16 residues. V trimming: 5 bases; J trimming: 4 bases; junction bases outside the gene matches: 8. The CDR3 DNA reads TGTGCCAGCAGCACCGTACGGACTAGCGGTTACAATGAGCAGTTCTTC. It codes for CASSTVRTSGYNEQFF.

V is TRBV2 and J is TRBJ1-1, with 7 bases that match TRBD1. Germline loops: CDR1 SNHLY, CDR2 FYNNEI. Germline trimming cut 8 bases from V and 1 base from J; bases unmatched to any gene: 4. The CDR3 sequence is 13 residues long. CDR3: CASQGQSNTEAFF. DNA for the CDR3: TGTGCCAGCCAGGGACAGTCGAACACTGAAGCTTTCTTT.

The chain has TRBV21-1 and TRBJ2-7; TRBD1, as called in the table, went unchecked against the DNA. TRBV21-1 is deemed a pseudogene. CDR3 length: 18 amino acids. The CDR3 bases are TGTGCCAGCAGCAAATATCGCCCAGGCCCGTCTCGATACTACGAGCAGTACTTC. It specifies CASSKYRPGPSRYYEQYF.

CDR3 DNA: TGTGCCAGCAGTTACGTAACAGGGGGCCACTATGGCTACACCTTC. Encoded protein: CASSYVTGGHYGYTF. The chain carries TRBV6-6 and TRBJ1-2; TRBD1 agrees at 9 bases. Germline CDR1 reads MNHNY; CDR2 reads SVGAGI (reference sequence). CDR3 length: 15 residues. V lost 2 bases to trimming and J lost 3 bases; unmatched junction nucleotides: 4.

The V gene is TRBV21-1, the J gene TRBJ1-1. TRBV21-1 is a known pseudogene. The CDR3 runs to 15 residues. The CDR3 nucleotides read TGTGCCAGCAGCAATCCCCAGCGGCTCAACACTGAAGCTTTCTTT. Translating it yields CASSNPQRLNTEAFF.

V gene TRBV7-2 combines with J gene TRBJ2-3, with D uncertain. The CDR3 runs to 14 residues. Germline V gene sequence: CDR1 SGHTA, CDR2 FQGNSA. V was trimmed by 2 bases and J by 3 bases, leaving 9 bases between them. The CDR3 reads CASSLWAATDTQYF. The CDR3 nucleotides are TGTGCCAGCAGCTTATGGGCTGCAACAGATACGCAGTATTTT.

The V gene is TRBV28, the J gene TRBJ2-7; perhaps TRBD2 as D (6 bases). Trimming took 6 bases from V and 2 from J, leaving 14 bases between them. The CDR3 is made up of 14 amino acids. CDR1 is MDHEN and CDR2 is SYDVKM in the germline V gene. The CDR3 DNA sequence: TGTGCCAGCAGGACTGACGGGGGACCCTACGAGCAGTACTTC. Amino acids: CASRTDGGPYEQYF.

The genes are TRBV27 and TRBJ2-1; D is unresolved. Germline lookup yields CDR1 MNHEY and CDR2 SMNVEV (reference sequence). V lost 3 bases and J 0 bases, leaving 12 bases between the germline ends. The CDR3 extends over 16 amino acids. The CDR3 nucleotides read TGTGCCAGCAGTTTGGGCAGATACTCCTCCTACAATGAGCAGTTCTTC. Protein: CASSLGRYSSYNEQFF.

V is TRBV2 and J is TRBJ2-1; 7 nucleotides line up with TRBD1. There are 15 residues in the CDR3. Germline CDR1 SNHLY, CDR2 FYNNEI. The V segment lost 6 bases and the J segment 6 bases; nucleotides outside the gene matches: 11. This CDR3 reads CASRGGTATTNEQFF. CDR3 coding DNA: TGTGCCAGCAGGGGTGGGACAGCCACAACCAATGAGCAGTTCTTC.

The rearrangement uses TRBV4-3 and TRBJ1-4, with 7 bases aligning to TRBD1. This CDR3 is 15 amino acids long. V was pared by 3 bases and J by 5 bases, with 6 bases of the junction left unmatched. Germline lookup yields CDR1 LGHNA and CDR2 YSLEER. The CDR3 DNA follows: TGCGCCAGCAGCCAGGTGACAGGGCCGAATGAAAAACTGTTTTTT. Translated: CASSQVTGPNEKLFF.

In its sample, this clone was seen once. This chain connects TRBV27 to TRBJ2-7; 11 bases agree with TRBD2. V shed 4 bases, J shed 2 bases, and the junction held 7 bases outside the gene matches. Germline values: CDR1 MNHEY, CDR2 SMNVEV (reference sequence). CDR3 length equals 16 residues. CDR3: CASSSALAGATYEQYF. The CDR3 region has the DNA TGTGCCAGCAGTTCGGCACTAGCGGGGGCCACCTACGAGCAGTACTTC.

V is TRBV7-9 and J is TRBJ2-1; tentatively, D is TRBD2 (6 bases). The CDR3 length is 16 residues. The germline V and J ends were trimmed by 5 bases and 4 bases, with 18 bases remaining between them. The V gene's germline CDR1 is SEHNR and CDR2 FQNEAQ (reference sequence). The DNA of the CDR3 is TGTGCCAGCAGCCCACGGGAGCCGATCTTGTACAATGAGCAGTTCTTC. This translates into CASSPREPILYNEQFF.

V is TRBV5-4 and J is TRBJ1-5; D is ambiguous. Germline CDR1 is SGHNT and CDR2 is YYREEE (reference sequence). V lost 1 base and J 1 base, leaving 6 bases between the germline ends. CDR3 length: 14 residues. CDR3 sequence: CASSLKESNQPQHF. The CDR3 coding sequence is TGTGCCAGCAGCTTGAAAGAGAGCAATCAGCCCCAGCATTTT.

CDR3 DNA: TGTGCCAGCAGCCCGACAGGGACTGGAAACACCATATATTTT. This encodes CASSPTGTGNTIYF. The chain is built from TRBV6-5 and TRBJ1-3; 7 nucleotides match TRBD1. Losses at the gene ends were 6 bases for V and 2 bases for J; bases not matched to a gene: 4. The CDR3 is 14 residues long. Germline V gene lookup returns CDR1 MNHEY and CDR2 SVGAGI.